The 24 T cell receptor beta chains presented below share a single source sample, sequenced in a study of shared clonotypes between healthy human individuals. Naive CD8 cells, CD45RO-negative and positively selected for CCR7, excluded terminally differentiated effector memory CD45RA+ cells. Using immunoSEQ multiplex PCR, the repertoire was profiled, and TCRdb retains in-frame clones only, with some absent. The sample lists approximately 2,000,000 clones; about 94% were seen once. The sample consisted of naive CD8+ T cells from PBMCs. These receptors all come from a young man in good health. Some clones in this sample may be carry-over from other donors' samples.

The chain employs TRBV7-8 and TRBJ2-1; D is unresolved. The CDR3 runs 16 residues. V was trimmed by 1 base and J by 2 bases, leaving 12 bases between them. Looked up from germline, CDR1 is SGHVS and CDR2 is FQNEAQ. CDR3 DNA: TGTGCCAGCAGCTTAGTCCGGCCCCTACCCTACAATGAGCAGTTCTTC. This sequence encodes CASSLVRPLPYNEQFF.

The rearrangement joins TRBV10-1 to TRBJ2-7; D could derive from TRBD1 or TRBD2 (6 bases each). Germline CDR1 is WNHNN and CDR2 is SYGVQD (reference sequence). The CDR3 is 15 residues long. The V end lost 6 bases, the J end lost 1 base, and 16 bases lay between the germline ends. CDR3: CASSPVRGRSYEQYF. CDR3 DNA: TGCGCCAGCAGCCCTGTCCGGGGGCGGTCCTACGAGCAGTACTTC.

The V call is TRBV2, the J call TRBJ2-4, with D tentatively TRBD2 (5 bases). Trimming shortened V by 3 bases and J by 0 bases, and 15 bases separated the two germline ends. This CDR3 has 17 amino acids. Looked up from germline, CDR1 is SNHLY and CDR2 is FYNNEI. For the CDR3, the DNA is TGTGCCAGCAGTGAGTTGCGGGTTGAAGTAGCCAAAAACATTCAGTACTTC. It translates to CASSELRVEVAKNIQYF.

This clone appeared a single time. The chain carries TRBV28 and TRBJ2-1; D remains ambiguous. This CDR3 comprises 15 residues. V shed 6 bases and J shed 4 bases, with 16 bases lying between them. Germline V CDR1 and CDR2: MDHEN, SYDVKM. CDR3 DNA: TGTGCCAGCAGAAGCGTCGGGCTATATTACAATGAGCAGTTCTTC. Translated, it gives CASRSVGLYYNEQFF. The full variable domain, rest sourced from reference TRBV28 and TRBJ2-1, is DVKVTQSSRYLVKRTGEKVFLECVQDMDHENMFWYRQDPGLGLRLIYFSYDVKMKEKGDIPEGYSVSREKKERFSLILESASTNQTSMYLCASRSVGLYYNEQFFGPGTRLTVL.

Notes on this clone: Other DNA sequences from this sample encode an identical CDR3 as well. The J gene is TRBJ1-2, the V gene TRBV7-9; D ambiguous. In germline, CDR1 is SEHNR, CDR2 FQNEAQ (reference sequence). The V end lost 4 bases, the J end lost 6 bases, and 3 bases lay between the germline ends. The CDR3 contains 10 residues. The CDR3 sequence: CASSSDGYTF. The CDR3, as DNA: TGTGCCAGCAGCTCTGATGGCTACACCTTC. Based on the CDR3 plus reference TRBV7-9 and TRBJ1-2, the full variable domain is DTGVSQNPRHKITKRGQNVTFRCDPISEHNRLYWYRQTLGQGPEFLTYFQNEAQLEKSRLLSDRFSAERPKGSFSTLEIQRTEQGDSAMYLCASSSDGYTFGSGTRLTVV.

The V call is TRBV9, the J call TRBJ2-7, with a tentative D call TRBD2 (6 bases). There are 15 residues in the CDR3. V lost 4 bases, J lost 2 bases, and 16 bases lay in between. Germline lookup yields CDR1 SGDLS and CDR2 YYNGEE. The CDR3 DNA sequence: TGTGCCAGCAGCTTAGGGGCTAGCGAAGCCTACGAGCAGTACTTC. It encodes CASSLGASEAYEQYF. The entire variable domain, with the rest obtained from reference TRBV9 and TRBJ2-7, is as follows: DSGVTQTPKHLITATGQRVTLRCSPRSGDLSVYWYQQSLDQGLQFLIQYYNGEERAKGNILERFSAQQFPDLHSELNLSSLELGDSALYFCASSLGASEAYEQYFGPGTRLTVT.

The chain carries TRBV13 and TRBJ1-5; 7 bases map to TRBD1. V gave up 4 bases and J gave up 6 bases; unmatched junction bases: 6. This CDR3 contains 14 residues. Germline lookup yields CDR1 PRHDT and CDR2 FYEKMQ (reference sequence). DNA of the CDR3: TGTGCCAGCAGCTCCAGGGGGGTGGGTCAGCCCCAGCATTTT. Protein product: CASSSRGVGQPQHF.

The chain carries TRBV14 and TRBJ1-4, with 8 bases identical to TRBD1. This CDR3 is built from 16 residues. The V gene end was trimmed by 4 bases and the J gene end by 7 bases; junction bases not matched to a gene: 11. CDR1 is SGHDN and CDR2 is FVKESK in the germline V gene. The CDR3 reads CASSLRTGRAVEKLFF. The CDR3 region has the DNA TGTGCCAGCAGCCTTCGGACAGGGCGCGCGGTTGAAAAACTGTTTTTT.

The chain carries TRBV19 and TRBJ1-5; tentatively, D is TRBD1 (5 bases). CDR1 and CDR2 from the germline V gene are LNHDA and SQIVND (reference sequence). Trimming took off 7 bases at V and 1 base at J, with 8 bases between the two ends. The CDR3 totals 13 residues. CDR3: CASTGSSNQPQHF. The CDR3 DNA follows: TGTGCCAGTACAGGGTCGAGCAATCAGCCCCAGCATTTT.

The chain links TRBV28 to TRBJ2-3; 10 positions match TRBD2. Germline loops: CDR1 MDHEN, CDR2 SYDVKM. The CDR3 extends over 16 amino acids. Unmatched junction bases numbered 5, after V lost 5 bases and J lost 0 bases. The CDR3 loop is CASSMGLAFSTDTQYF. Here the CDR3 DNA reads TGTGCCAGCAGTATGGGACTAGCGTTTAGCACAGATACGCAGTATTTT.

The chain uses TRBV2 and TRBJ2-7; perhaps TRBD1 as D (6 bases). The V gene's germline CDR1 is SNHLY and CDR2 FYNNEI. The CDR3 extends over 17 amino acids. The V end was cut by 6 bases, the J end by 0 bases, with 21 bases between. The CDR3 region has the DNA TGTGCCAGCAGCCACCCCAGTCCGGGACACATCTCCTACGAGCAGTACTTC. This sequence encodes CASSHPSPGHISYEQYF.

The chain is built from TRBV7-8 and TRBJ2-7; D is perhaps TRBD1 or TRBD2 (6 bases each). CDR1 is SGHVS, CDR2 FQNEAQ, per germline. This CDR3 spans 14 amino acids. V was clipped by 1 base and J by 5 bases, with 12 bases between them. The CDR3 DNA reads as TGTGCCAGCAGCTTAGACCGTCGGGGGCACGAGCAGTACTTC. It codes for CASSLDRRGHEQYF.

The CDR3 bases are TGTGCCAGCGCCTCACGGGCTAGCGGGGGACAAGAGACCCAGTACTTC. This codes for CASASRASGGQETQYF. V usage is TRBV7-9 and J usage is TRBJ2-5; 10 bases are a match to TRBD2. Looked up from germline, CDR1 is SEHNR and CDR2 is FQNEAQ (reference sequence). This CDR3 region has 16 residues. The V segment lost 8 bases and the J segment 2 bases; nucleotides outside the gene matches: 11.

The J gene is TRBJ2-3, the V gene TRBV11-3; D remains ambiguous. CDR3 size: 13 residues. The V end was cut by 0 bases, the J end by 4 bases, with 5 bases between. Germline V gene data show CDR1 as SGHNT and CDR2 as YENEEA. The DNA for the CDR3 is TGTGCCAGCAGCTTAGAGAGGTCAGATACGCAGTATTTT. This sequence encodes CASSLERSDTQYF. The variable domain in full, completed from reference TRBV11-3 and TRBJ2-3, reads EAGVVQSPRYKIIEKKQPVAFWCNPISGHNTLYWYLQNLGQGPELLIRYENEEAVDDSQLPKDRFSAERLKGVDSTLKIQPAELGDSAVYLCASSLERSDTQYFGPGTRLTVL.

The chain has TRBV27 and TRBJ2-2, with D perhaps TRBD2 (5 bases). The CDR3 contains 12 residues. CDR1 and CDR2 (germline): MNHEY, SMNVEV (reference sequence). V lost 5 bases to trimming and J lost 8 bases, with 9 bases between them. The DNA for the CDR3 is TGTGCCAGCAGTGAGCCGGGGGGGGAGCTGTTTTTT. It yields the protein CASSEPGGELFF.

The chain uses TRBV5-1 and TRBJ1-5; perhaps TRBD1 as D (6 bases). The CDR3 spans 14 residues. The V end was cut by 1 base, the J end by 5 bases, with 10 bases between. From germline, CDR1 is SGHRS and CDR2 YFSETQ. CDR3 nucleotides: TGCGCCAGCAGCTTGATGGGGGGGCATCAGCCCCAGCATTTT. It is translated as CASSLMGGHQPQHF.

The CDR3 sequence: CASSVEETGLGWANVLTF. CDR3 DNA sequence: TGTGCCAGCAGCGTAGAAGAGACAGGGTTAGGATGGGCCAACGTCCTGACTTTC. V usage is TRBV9 and J usage is TRBJ2-6; TRBD1 aligns across 7 bases. Per germline, CDR1 SGDLS and CDR2 YYNGEE. The CDR3 totals 18 residues. V shed 0 bases, J shed 5 bases, and the junction held 11 bases outside the gene matches.

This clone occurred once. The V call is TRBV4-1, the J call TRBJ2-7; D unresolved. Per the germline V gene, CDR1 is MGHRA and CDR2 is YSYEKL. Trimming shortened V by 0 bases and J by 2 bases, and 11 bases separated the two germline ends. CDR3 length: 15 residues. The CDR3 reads CASSQDANRPYEQYF. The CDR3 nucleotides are TGCGCCAGCAGCCAAGATGCGAACCGGCCCTACGAGCAGTACTTC.

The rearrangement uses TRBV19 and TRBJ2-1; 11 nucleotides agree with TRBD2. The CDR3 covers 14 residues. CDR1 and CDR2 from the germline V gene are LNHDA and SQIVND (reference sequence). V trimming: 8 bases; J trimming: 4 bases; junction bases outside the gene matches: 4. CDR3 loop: CASWGTSGYNEQFF. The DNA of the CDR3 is TGTGCCAGTTGGGGGACTAGCGGTTACAATGAGCAGTTCTTC.

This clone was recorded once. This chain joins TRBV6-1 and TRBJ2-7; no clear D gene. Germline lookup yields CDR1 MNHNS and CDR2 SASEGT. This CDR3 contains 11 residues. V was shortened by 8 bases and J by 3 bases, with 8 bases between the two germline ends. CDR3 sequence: CASAPDYEQYF. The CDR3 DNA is TGTGCCAGCGCCCCGGACTACGAGCAGTACTTC.

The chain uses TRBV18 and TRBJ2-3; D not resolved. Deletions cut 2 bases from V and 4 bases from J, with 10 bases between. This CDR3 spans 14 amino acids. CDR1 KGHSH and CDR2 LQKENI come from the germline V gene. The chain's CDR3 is CASSPTDIPDTQYF. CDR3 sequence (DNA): TGTGCCAGCTCACCAACGGATATCCCAGATACGCAGTATTTT.

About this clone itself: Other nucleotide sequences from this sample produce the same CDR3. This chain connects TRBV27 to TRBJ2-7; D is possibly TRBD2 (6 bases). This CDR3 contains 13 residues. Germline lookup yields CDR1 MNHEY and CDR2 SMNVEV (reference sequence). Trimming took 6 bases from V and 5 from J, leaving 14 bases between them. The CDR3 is CASSLGGGHEQYF. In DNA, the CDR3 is TGTGCCAGCAGCCTAGGCGGAGGGCACGAGCAGTACTTC.

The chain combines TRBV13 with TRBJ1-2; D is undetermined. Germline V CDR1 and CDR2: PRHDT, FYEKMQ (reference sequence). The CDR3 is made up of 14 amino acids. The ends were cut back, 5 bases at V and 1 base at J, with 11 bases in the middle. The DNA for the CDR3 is TGTGCCAGCAGCACACGAACTTTTAACTATGGCTACACCTTC. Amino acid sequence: CASSTRTFNYGYTF.

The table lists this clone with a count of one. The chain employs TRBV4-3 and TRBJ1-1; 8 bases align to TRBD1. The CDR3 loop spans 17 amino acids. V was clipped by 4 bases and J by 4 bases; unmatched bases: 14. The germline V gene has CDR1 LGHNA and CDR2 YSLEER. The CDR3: CASSPDRTGQGGTEAFF. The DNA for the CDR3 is TGCGCCAGCAGCCCTGACCGTACCGGACAGGGTGGCACTGAAGCTTTCTTT.